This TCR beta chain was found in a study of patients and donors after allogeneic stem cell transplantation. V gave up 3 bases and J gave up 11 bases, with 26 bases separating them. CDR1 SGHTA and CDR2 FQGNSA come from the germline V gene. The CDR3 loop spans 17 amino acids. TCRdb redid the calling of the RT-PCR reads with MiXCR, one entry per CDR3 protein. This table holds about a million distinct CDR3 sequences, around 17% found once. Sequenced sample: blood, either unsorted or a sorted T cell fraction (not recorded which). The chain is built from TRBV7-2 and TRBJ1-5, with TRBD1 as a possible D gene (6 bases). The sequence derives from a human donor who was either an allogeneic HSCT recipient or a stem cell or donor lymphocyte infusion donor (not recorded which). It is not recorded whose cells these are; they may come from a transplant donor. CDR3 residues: CASSFEGHPTKNPTQHF. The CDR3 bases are TGTGCCAGCAGCTTTGAGGGACACCCCACGAAAAACCCGACCCAGCATTTT.